This T cell receptor (beta chain) came from a study of T cell responses to AZD1222 COVID-19 vaccine. This CDR3 is built from 13 residues. The V end was cut by 4 bases, the J end by 4 bases, with 7 bases between. The V gene's germline CDR1 is SEHNR and CDR2 FQNEAQ (reference sequence). The assay was immunoSEQ multiplex PCR, and TCRdb's table has in-frame clones only and misses some. The table has tens of thousands of clones, 85% to 90% seen once; the top ten hold 9.5% to 11%. Sequenced here: peripheral blood, sampled 28 days after the second AZD1222 dose. This receptor was identified in an adult who received the AZD1222 COVID-19 vaccine. This chain connects TRBV7-9 to TRBJ2-2; D perhaps matches TRBD2 (5 bases). The CDR3 reads CASSWTATGELFF. CDR3 coding DNA: TGTGCCAGCAGCTGGACTGCCACCGGGGAGCTGTTTTTT.